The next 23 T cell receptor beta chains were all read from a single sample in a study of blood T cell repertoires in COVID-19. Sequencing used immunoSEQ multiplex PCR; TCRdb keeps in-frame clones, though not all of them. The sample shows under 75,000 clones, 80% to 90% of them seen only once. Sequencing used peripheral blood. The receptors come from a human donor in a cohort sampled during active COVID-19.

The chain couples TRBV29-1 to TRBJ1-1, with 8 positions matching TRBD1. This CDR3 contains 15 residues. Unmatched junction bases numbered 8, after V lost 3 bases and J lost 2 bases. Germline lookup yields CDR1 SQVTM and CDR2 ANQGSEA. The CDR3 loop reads CSVDSQGAINTEAFF. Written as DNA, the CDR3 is TGCAGCGTTGATTCGCAGGGGGCTATAAACACTGAAGCTTTCTTT.

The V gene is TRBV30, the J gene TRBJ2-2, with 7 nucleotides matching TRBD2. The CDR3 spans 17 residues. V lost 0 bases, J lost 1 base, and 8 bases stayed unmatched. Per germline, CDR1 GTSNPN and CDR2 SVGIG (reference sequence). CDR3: CAWSVLGRGWNTGELFF. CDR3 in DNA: TGTGCCTGGAGTGTACTTGGGCGGGGGTGGAACACCGGGGAGCTGTTTTTT.

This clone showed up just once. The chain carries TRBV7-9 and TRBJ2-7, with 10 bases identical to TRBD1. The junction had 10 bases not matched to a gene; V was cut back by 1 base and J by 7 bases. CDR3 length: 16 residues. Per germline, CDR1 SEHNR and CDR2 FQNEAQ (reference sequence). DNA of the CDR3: TGTGCCAGCAGCTTAGGAACCGGGACAGGGGTGGGTGAGCAGTACTTC. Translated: CASSLGTGTGVGEQYF.

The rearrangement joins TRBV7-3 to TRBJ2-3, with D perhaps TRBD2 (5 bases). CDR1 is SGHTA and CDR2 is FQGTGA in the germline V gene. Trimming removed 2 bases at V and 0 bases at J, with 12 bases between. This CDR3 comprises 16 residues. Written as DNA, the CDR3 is TGTGCCAGCAGCTTAGGAGCTAGCCGTAGCACAGATACGCAGTATTTT. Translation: CASSLGASRSTDTQYF.

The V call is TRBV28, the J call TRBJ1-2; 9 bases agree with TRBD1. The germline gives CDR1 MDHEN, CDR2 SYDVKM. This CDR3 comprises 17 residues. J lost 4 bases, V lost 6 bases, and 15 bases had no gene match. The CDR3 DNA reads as TGTGCCAGCAGCTTGGGGACAGGGAAGTCGAGGGGCTATGGCTACACCTTC. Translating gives CASSLGTGKSRGYGYTF.

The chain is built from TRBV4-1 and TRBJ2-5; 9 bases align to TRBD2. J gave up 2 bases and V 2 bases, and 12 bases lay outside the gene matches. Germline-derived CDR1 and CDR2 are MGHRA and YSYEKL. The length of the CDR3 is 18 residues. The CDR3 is CASSQSRVGLAGQETQYF. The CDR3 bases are TGCGCCAGCAGCCAATCTCGGGTGGGGCTAGCGGGGCAAGAGACCCAGTACTTC.

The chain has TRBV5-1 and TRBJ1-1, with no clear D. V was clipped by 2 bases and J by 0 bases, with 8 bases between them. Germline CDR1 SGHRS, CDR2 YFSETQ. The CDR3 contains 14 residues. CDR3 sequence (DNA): TGCGCCAGCAGCTTTTCAGGCCTGAACACTGAAGCTTTCTTT. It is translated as CASSFSGLNTEAFF. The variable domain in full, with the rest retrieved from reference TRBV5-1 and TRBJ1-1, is KAGVTQTPRYLIKTRGQQVTLSCSPISGHRSVSWYQQTPGQGLQFLFEYFSETQRNKGNFPGRFSGRQFSNSRSEMNVSTLELGDSALYLCASSFSGLNTEAFFGQGTRLTVV.

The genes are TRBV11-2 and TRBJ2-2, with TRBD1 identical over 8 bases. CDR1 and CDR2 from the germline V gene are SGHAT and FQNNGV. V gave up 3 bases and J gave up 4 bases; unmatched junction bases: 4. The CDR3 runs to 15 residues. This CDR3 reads CASSFGTGGTGELFF. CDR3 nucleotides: TGTGCCAGCAGCTTTGGAACAGGGGGCACCGGGGAGCTGTTTTTT.

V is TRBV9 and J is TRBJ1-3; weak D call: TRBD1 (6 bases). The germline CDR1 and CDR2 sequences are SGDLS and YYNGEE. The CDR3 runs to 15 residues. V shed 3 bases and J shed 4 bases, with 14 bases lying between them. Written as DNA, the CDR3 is TGTGCCAGCAGCGCGGCGGGGGCGGAGGGAAACACCATATATTTT. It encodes CASSAAGAEGNTIYF. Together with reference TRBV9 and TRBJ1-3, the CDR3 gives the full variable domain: DSGVTQTPKHLITATGQRVTLRCSPRSGDLSVYWYQQSLDQGLQFLIQYYNGEERAKGNILERFSAQQFPDLHSELNLSSLELGDSALYFCASSAAGAEGNTIYFGEGSWLTVV.

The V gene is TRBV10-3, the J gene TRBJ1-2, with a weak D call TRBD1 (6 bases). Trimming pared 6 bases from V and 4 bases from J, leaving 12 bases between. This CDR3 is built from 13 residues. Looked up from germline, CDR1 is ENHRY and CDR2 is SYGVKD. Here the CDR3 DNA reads TGTGCCATCAGATCTAAGGACAGCTATGGCTACACCTTC. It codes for CAIRSKDSYGYTF.

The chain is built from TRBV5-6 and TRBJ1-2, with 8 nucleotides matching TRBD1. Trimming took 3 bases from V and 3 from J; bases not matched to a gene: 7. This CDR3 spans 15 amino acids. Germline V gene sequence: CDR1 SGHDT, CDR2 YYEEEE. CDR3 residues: CASSSGQAGHYGYTF. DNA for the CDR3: TGTGCCAGCAGCTCGGGACAGGCAGGTCACTATGGCTACACCTTC.

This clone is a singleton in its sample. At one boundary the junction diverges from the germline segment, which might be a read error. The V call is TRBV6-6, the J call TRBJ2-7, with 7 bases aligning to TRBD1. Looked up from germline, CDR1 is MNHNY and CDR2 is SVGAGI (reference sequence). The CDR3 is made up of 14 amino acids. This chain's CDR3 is CASSDRDSSCEQYF. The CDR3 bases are TGTGCCAGCAGTGACCGGGACAGTTCCTGCGAGCAGTACTTC.

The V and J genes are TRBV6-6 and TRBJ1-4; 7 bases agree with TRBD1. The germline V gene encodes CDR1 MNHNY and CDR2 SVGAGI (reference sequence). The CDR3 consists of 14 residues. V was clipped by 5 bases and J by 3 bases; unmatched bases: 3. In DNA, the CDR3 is TGTGCCAGCAGTCGACAGGGCGCTAATGAAAAACTGTTTTTT. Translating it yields CASSRQGANEKLFF.

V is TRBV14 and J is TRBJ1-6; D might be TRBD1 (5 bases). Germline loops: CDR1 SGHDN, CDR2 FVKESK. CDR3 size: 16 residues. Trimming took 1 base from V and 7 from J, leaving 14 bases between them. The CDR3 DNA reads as TGTGCCAGCAGCCAAGTCTTGTACAGGCGGAATTCACCCCTCCACTTT. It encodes CASSQVLYRRNSPLHF.

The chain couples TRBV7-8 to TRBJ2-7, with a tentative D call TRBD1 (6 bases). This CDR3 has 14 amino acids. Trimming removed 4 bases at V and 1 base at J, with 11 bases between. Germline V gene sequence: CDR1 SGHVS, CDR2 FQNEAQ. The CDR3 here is CASSYRTDSYEQYF. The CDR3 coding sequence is TGTGCCAGCAGCTACCGGACAGATTCCTACGAGCAGTACTTC.

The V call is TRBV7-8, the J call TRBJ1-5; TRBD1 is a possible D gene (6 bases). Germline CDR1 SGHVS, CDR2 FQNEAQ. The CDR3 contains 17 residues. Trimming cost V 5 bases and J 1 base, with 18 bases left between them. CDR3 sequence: CASSVEGGGRSNQPQHF. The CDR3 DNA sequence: TGTGCCAGCAGCGTAGAGGGCGGGGGGCGAAGCAATCAGCCCCAGCATTTT.

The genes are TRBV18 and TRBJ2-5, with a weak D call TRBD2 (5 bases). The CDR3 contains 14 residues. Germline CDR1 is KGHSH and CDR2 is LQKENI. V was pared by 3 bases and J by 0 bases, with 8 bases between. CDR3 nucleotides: TGTGCCAGCTCACCGTCGACTAACCAAGAGACCCAGTACTTC. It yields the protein CASSPSTNQETQYF.

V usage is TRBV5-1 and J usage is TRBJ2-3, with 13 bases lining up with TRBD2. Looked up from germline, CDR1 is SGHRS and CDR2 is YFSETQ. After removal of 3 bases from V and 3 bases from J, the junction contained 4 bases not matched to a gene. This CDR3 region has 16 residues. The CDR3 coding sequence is TGCGCCAGCAGCTGGGGGACTAGCGGGATGACAGATACGCAGTATTTT. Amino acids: CASSWGTSGMTDTQYF.

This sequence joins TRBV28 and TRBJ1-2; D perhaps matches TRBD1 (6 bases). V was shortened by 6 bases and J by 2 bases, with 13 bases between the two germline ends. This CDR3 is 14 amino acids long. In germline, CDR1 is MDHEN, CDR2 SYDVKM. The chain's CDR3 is CASSLARGNYGYTF. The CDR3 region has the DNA TGTGCCAGCAGCCTCGCGAGGGGGAACTATGGCTACACCTTC.

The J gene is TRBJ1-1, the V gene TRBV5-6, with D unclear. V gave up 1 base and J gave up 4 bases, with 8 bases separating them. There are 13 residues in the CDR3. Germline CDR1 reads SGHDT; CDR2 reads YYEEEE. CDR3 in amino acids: CASSLSTVTEAFF. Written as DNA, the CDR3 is TGTGCCAGCAGCTTGTCTACAGTCACTGAAGCTTTCTTT.

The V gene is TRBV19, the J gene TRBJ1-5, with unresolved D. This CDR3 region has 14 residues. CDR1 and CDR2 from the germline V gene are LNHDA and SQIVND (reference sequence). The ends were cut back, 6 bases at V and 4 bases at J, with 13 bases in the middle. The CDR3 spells CASSTREFNQPQHF. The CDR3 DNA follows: TGTGCCAGTAGCACGCGGGAGTTTAATCAGCCCCAGCATTTT. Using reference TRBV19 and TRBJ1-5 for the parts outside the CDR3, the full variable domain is DGGITQSPKYLFRKEGQNVTLSCEQNLNHDAMYWYRQDPGQGLRLIYYSQIVNDFQKGDIAEGYSVSREKKESFPLTVTSAQKNPTAFYLCASSTREFNQPQHFGDGTRLSIL.

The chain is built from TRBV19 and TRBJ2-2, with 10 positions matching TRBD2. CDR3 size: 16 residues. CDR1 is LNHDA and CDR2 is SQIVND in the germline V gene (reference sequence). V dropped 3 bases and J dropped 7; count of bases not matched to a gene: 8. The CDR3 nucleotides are TGTGCCAGTAGTATTAAGCGGGGGGGCCGCGGCGGGGAGCTGTTTTTT. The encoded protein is CASSIKRGGRGGELFF.

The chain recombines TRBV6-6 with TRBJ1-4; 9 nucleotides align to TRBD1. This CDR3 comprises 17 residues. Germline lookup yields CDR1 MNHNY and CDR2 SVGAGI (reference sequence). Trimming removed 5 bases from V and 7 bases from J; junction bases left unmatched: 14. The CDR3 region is CASSPRTGDGIPEKLFF. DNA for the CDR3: TGTGCCAGCAGTCCTCGGACAGGGGACGGCATACCTGAAAAACTGTTTTTT.